One and the same sample provided the 2 T cell receptor beta chains below, sequenced in a study of cytotoxic CD8 clonotypes in ibrutinib-treated CLL. Libraries were prepared by immunoSEQ multiplex PCR; TCRdb keeps only in-frame clonotypes and omits some of them. The sample contains about 160,000 clones, approximately 80% of which appear only once. Sample: PBMCs, taken after 24 months of ibrutinib treatment. The receptors derive from a human donor with chronic lymphocytic leukemia.

As concerns this clone: The junction departs from the called germline gene at one end, perhaps through a read error. The chain uses TRBV5-4 and TRBJ1-1, with D possibly being TRBD1 (5 bases). This CDR3 is 16 amino acids long. Germline loops: CDR1 SGHNT, CDR2 YYREEE (reference sequence). The CDR3 DNA is TGTGCCAGCAGGTTGGGGGGGAAACAGACTAACACTGAAGCTTTCTTT. It translates to CASRLGGKQTNTEAFF.

This clone was seen just once. V is TRBV15 and J is TRBJ2-5, with 11 positions matching TRBD1. The CDR3 loop spans 14 amino acids. V dropped 3 bases and J dropped 5; count of bases not matched to a gene: 2. Germline V gene lookup returns CDR1 LNHNV and CDR2 YYDKDF (reference sequence). CDR3 loop: CATSRDRGLETQYF. CDR3 sequence (DNA): TGTGCCACCAGCAGGGACAGGGGGCTGGAGACCCAGTACTTC.